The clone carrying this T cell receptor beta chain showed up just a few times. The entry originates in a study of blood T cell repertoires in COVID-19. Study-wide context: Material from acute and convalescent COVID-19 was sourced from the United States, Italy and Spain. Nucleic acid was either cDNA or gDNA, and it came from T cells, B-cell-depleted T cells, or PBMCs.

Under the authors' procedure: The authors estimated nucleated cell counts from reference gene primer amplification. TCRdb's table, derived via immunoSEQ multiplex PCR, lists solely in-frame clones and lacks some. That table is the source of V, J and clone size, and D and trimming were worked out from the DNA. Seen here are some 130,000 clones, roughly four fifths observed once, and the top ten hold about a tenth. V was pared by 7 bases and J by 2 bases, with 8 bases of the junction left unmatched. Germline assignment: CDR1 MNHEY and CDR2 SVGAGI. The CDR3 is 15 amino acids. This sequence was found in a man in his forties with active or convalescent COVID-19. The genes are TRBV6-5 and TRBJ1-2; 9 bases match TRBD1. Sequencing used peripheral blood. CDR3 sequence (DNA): TGTGCCAGCACCAAAACAGGGGGCAAAAACTATGGCTACACCTTC. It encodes CASTKTGGKNYGYTF.